This T cell receptor beta chain was identified in a study of cytomegalovirus exposure and HLA in healthy donors. General study findings and limits: The CMV antigen specificity of a few CMV-associated chains was confirmed through in vitro analysis. Immune exposure data for these donors was limited to CMV serostatus.

Concerning this clone itself: As yet, its antigen is unknown.

This PCR relied on a set of 60 Vbeta primers and 13 Jbeta primers. As handled by the study authors: Approximately 80 million unique TCR beta chains, about 11 million of them shared, were counted by a later analysis. Clones were sequenced by immunoSEQ multiplex PCR, and TCRdb holds only the in-frame ones, with some missing. That table supplies the V and J calls and clone size; D and trimming were determined from the DNA. In the table there are about 94,000 clones, 6.5% to 8% of which are singletons. Germline V gene sequence: CDR1 SGHRS, CDR2 YFSETQ. J gave up 5 bases and V 6 bases, and 15 bases lay outside the gene matches. CDR3 length equals 18 residues.

Sequenced: PBMCs. The J gene is TRBJ2-1, the V gene TRBV5-1, with 12 bases lining up with TRBD2. This receptor was taken from a man aged 45 to 65 in good health and CMV-seronegative. The CDR3 coding sequence is TGCGCCAGCAACCCTACACGTGCTAGCGGGGGGGCCCACAATGAGCAGTTCTTC. Its translation: CASNPTRASGGAHNEQFF.